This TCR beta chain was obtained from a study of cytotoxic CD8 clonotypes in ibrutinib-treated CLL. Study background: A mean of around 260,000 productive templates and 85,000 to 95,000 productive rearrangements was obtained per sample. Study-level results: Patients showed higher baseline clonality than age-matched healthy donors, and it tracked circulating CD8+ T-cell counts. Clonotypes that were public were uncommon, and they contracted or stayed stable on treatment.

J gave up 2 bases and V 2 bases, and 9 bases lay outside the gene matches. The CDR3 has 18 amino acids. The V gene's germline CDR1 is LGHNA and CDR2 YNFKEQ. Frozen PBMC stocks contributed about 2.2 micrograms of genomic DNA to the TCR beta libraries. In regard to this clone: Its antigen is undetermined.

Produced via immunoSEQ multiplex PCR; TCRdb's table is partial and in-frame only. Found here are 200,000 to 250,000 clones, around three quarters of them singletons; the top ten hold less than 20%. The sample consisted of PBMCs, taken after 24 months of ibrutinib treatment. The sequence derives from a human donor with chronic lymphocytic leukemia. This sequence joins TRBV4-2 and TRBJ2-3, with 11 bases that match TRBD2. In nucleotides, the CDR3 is TGTGCCAGCAGCCAACGACTAGCGGGAAAGAGGGACACAGATACGCAGTATTTT. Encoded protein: CASSQRLAGKRDTDTQYF.